The source of this T cell receptor (beta chain) is a study of T cells in Graves' hyperthyroidism and ophthalmopathy. Study findings and constraints: A model using 13 V-J features told ophthalmopathy apart from stable hyperthyroidism.

The CDR3 spans 14 residues. V trimming: 5 bases; J trimming: 4 bases; junction bases outside the gene matches: 5. The germline V gene has CDR1 MNHNS and CDR2 SASEGT. This clonotype was seen repeatedly, ten times or more. Its antigen is undetermined. Authors of the study amplified TCR beta CDR3 regions from RNA transcripts. HTBI primers were used for first-round RT-PCR of the TCR CDR3. TCRdb used MiXCR to reprocess the multiplex PCR reads, holding one entry per CDR3 protein. Among fewer than 700,000 distinct CDR3 sequences listed, roughly 17% were seen once. This clonotype originated in a woman aged 25 to 39 with Graves' hyperthyroidism. The chain couples TRBV6-1 to TRBJ2-7; 10 positions agree with TRBD2. The sample consisted of blood. CDR3 nucleotides: TGTGCCAGCAGTTCTAGCGGGAGTGTATACGAGCAGTACTTC. It yields the protein CASSSSGSVYEQYF.